These 19 T cell receptor beta chains were all obtained from the same sample, sequenced in a study of cytomegalovirus exposure and HLA in healthy donors. This PCR relied on a set of 60 Vbeta primers and 13 Jbeta primers. Sequencing used immunoSEQ multiplex PCR; TCRdb keeps in-frame clones, though not all of them. The sample includes about 140,000 clones, roughly 79% seen only once; the top ten take 1.4% to 1.5%. Sequenced: PBMCs. Receptor source: a young man in good health and CMV-seropositive.

The chain joins TRBV5-1 to TRBJ2-7; D might be TRBD2 (5 bases). V was clipped by 3 bases and J by 0 bases, with 7 bases between them. The CDR3 spans 13 residues. Germline V gene sequence: CDR1 SGHRS, CDR2 YFSETQ. In DNA, the CDR3 is TGCGCCAGCAGCTCCGGGAACTCCTACGAGCAGTACTTC. This encodes CASSSGNSYEQYF.

CDR3 in amino acids: CASRPLGQNTEAFF. CDR3 bases: TGTGCCAGCCGCCCGCTGGGGCAGAACACTGAAGCTTTCTTT. This chain links TRBV5-6 with TRBJ1-1, with TRBD1 as a possible D gene (5 bases). Trimming left V 7 bases short and J 1 base short, with 14 bases between. CDR1 is SGHDT, CDR2 YYEEEE, per germline. This CDR3 is built from 14 residues. Combining the CDR3 with reference TRBV5-6 and TRBJ1-1 gives the whole variable domain DAGVTQSPTHLIKTRGQQVTLRCSPKSGHDTVSWYQQALGQGPQFIFQYYEEEERQRGNFPDRFSGHQFPNYSSELNVNALLLGDSALYLCASRPLGQNTEAFFGQGTRLTVV.

This clone has more than one count but fewer than ten. This chain joins TRBV28 and TRBJ1-2, with TRBD1 identical over 9 bases. V lost 6 bases, J lost 8 bases, and 13 bases stayed unmatched. The V gene's germline CDR1 is MDHEN and CDR2 SYDVKM. CDR3 size: 15 residues. The CDR3 region has the DNA TGTGCCAGCAGGGACAGGGGCGCCCGTATTGGGGGCTACACCTTC. This codes for CASRDRGARIGGYTF.

This rearrangement joins TRBV6-4 to TRBJ2-5; weak D call: TRBD2 (5 bases). Trimming shortened V by 3 bases and J by 4 bases, and 15 bases separated the two germline ends. Germline CDR1 and CDR2: MRHNA and SNTAGT. The CDR3 covers 15 residues. The CDR3 DNA reads TGTGCCAGCAGTGAGAACCACGGGGAAGGAGAGACCCAGTACTTC. Its protein is CASSENHGEGETQYF.

This clone has a handful of counts. The genes are TRBV6-5 and TRBJ2-7, with 7 bases lining up with TRBD2. The germline CDR1 and CDR2 sequences are MNHEY and SVGAGI. CDR3 size: 15 residues. The V segment lost 0 bases and the J segment 2 bases; nucleotides outside the gene matches: 4. CDR3 in DNA: TGTGCCAGCAGTTACTCGCGGGGAGGGACCTACGAGCAGTACTTC. This gives the protein CASSYSRGGTYEQYF.

The V call is TRBV27, the J call TRBJ1-1; 7 bases line up with TRBD1. The germline gives CDR1 MNHEY, CDR2 SMNVEV (reference sequence). This CDR3 has 16 residues. The J segment lost 5 bases and the V segment lost 3 bases, leaving 12 bases of the junction unmatched. In DNA form, the CDR3 reads TGTGCCAGCAGTTTTAGCTGGGACAGCTTTTTAACTGAAGCTTTCTTT. Its translation is CASSFSWDSFLTEAFF.

This chain joins TRBV4-1 and TRBJ2-7, with D possibly being TRBD2 (6 bases). This CDR3 has 15 amino acids. Germline V gives CDR1 MGHRA, CDR2 YSYEKL. Deletions cut 1 base from V and 2 bases from J, with 12 bases between. CDR3 protein: CASSQVSGTTYEQYF. The CDR3 nucleotides are TGCGCCAGCAGCCAAGTTAGCGGAACAACCTACGAGCAGTACTTC.

V is TRBV27 and J is TRBJ2-7, with TRBD1 matching over 8 bases. The CDR3 has 14 amino acids. Per the germline V gene, CDR1 is MNHEY and CDR2 is SMNVEV (reference sequence). Trimming at V came to 5 bases and at J to 2 bases, leaving 5 bases not matched to a gene. CDR3 amino acids: CASSAGGATYEQYF. The CDR3 DNA is TGTGCCAGCAGTGCAGGGGGCGCCACCTACGAGCAGTACTTC.

V is TRBV27 and J is TRBJ1-6; possibly TRBD1 for D (5 bases). The CDR3 has 17 residues. The germline V and J ends were trimmed by 2 bases and 10 bases, with 21 bases remaining between them. CDR1 is MNHEY and CDR2 is SMNVEV in the germline V gene (reference sequence). The CDR3 nucleotides read TGTGCCAGCAGTTTAGGAACGGGGCGAGGGGAGGAATCACCCCTCCACTTT. As protein: CASSLGTGRGEESPLHF.

This chain connects TRBV28 to TRBJ1-5; 7 nucleotides align to TRBD1. The CDR3 contains 14 residues. In germline, CDR1 is MDHEN, CDR2 SYDVKM. V was pared by 6 bases and J by 3 bases, with 5 bases of the junction left unmatched. As DNA, the CDR3 is TGTGCCAGCAGCCCAGGGGGAAACAATCAGCCCCAGCATTTT. As protein: CASSPGGNNQPQHF.

V is TRBV15 and J is TRBJ2-5, with 8 bases fitting TRBD2. V lost 5 bases and J lost 2; bases outside the gene matches: 10. Germline-derived CDR1 and CDR2 are LNHNV and YYDKDF (reference sequence). This CDR3 has 16 residues. CDR3 coding DNA: TGTGCCACCAGCGTCGGGACTAGGGGGGGGCAAGAGACCCAGTACTTC. Translating gives CATSVGTRGGQETQYF.

J is TRBJ2-3 and V is TRBV7-9, with 9 nucleotides matching TRBD1. Germline V lookup: CDR1 SEHNR, CDR2 FQNEAQ (reference sequence). The CDR3 extends over 15 amino acids. V dropped 5 bases and J dropped 7; count of bases not matched to a gene: 10. The CDR3 loop reads CASSPGQGLGHTQYF. The CDR3 DNA reads TGTGCCAGCAGCCCGGGACAGGGACTCGGTCATACGCAGTATTTT.

The CDR3 nucleotides are TGTGCCAGCAGCCCGACGACCGGGGAGAACACCGGGGAGCTGTTTTTT. Translated, it gives CASSPTTGENTGELFF. The rearrangement joins TRBV9 to TRBJ2-2, with a possible D match to TRBD2 (5 bases). V dropped 4 bases and J dropped 1 base, with 14 bases sitting between them. The CDR3 consists of 16 residues. Germline CDR1 SGDLS, CDR2 YYNGEE. The variable domain in full, with the rest retrieved from reference TRBV9 and TRBJ2-2, is DSGVTQTPKHLITATGQRVTLRCSPRSGDLSVYWYQQSLDQGLQFLIQYYNGEERAKGNILERFSAQQFPDLHSELNLSSLELGDSALYFCASSPTTGENTGELFFGEGSRLTVL.

The chain has TRBV7-9 and TRBJ1-1, with D possibly being TRBD1 (5 bases). The CDR3 runs to 14 residues. Trimming shortened V by 3 bases and J by 5 bases, and 13 bases separated the two germline ends. CDR1 and CDR2 (germline): SEHNR, FQNEAQ (reference sequence). This CDR3 is CASSFAGLKTEAFF. CDR3 DNA sequence: TGTGCCAGCAGCTTCGCGGGACTTAAAACTGAAGCTTTCTTT.

This clone was observed a few times. This sequence joins TRBV2 and TRBJ1-1, with D perhaps TRBD1 (5 bases). The germline V and J ends were trimmed by 6 bases and 8 bases, with 16 bases remaining between them. Germline lookup yields CDR1 SNHLY and CDR2 FYNNEI. The CDR3 is 13 amino acids. The DNA of the CDR3 is TGTGCCAGCAGCACAGGCGTCGGAGCCGAAGCTTTCTTT. It yields the protein CASSTGVGAEAFF.

The chain links TRBV19 to TRBJ1-1; D perhaps matches TRBD1 (6 bases). The V gene's germline CDR1 is LNHDA and CDR2 SQIVND (reference sequence). This CDR3 comprises 14 residues. V lost 6 bases, J lost 3 bases, and 14 bases lay in between. The DNA of the CDR3 is TGTGCCAGTAGCATACAGGGAGGAGACACTGAAGCTTTCTTT. Its protein is CASSIQGGDTEAFF.

V gene TRBV5-4 combines with J gene TRBJ2-5; possibly TRBD1 for D (5 bases). The CDR3 sequence is 15 residues long. The germline CDR1 and CDR2 sequences are SGHNT and YYREEE (reference sequence). V lost 4 bases, J lost 2 bases, and 15 bases lay in between. Here the CDR3 DNA reads TGTGCCAGCAGCAAGCTCGTTGCAGGGCAAGAGACCCAGTACTTC. Amino acids: CASSKLVAGQETQYF.

J is TRBJ2-7 and V is TRBV28; tentative D call: TRBD1 (6 bases). V lost 4 bases to trimming and J lost 5 bases, with 18 bases between them. This CDR3 has 15 amino acids. CDR1 MDHEN and CDR2 SYDVKM come from the germline V gene. The CDR3, as DNA: TGTGCCAGCAGTTACGCGCCCCGACAGGTCGACGAGCAGTACTTC. Translating gives CASSYAPRQVDEQYF.

Only a few counts were recorded for this clone. The chain has TRBV6-1 and TRBJ2-4; TRBD2 aligns across 12 bases. The V and J ends lost 11 bases and 9 bases, in that order; junction bases with no gene match: 8. Germline V gene lookup returns CDR1 MNHNS and CDR2 SASEGT. The CDR3 extends over 13 amino acids. Here the CDR3 reads CACSGTSGRIQYF. In nucleotides, the CDR3 is TGTGCCTGCTCCGGGACTAGCGGGCGCATTCAGTACTTC.